This T cell receptor (beta chain) was captured by sequencing in a study of spatial heterogeneity in lung cancer (dated by TCRdb to the late 2010s). Describing the broader study: More beta-chain than alpha-chain transcripts were consistently detected, likely reflecting higher beta-chain transcript abundance. At surgery, 200 to 250 tumor regions, almost 65 matched nontumor lung samples and 56 PBMC samples were TCR-sequenced for both alpha and beta chains. Nonsynonymous mutation counts, determined by whole-exome sequencing of tumor tissue, were related to features of the TCR repertoire. In non-small cell lung cancer, the study made a quantitative comparison of TCR alpha and beta repertoires among multiple tumor regions, matched nontumor lung and blood. A strong correlation was found between TCR transcript counts in tumor regions and a T cell transcriptional module score from matched bulk RNA-seq. In the raw uncorrected reads, each unique combination of TCR and UMI appeared more than ten times on average. Results and caveats for the whole study, not just this receptor: Estimated TCR-seq coverage of tumor T cells was only around 7.2% for alpha chains and about 13% for beta chains. A correlation was observed between the number of expanded intratumoral alpha and beta TCRs and the tumor nonsynonymous mutation count. Counts of ubiquitous and regional expanded TCRs were found to correlate with counts of ubiquitous and regional nonsynonymous mutations, respectively. Confirming at a functional level the hypothesis that regional TCRs recognize regional mutations was considered to require additional single-cell paired TCR alpha and beta sequencing.

This clonotype was detected ten times or more. Its antigen remains unidentified. No much larger clonotype is one base removed from it; base qualities were not supplied. The library was made by 5' RACE. The listed sequencing device is NextSeq 500. To allow correction of PCR and sequencing errors, the TCR library protocol tagged every TCR cDNA molecule with a unique molecular identifier. The original methods were these. TCR identification, UMI-based error correction and CDR3 extraction were all carried out with Decombinator tools. TCRs above a frequency of 2 per 1,000, corresponding to the top 1% of the tumor frequency distribution, were defined as expanded. Expanded tumor TCRs statistically deemed absent (corrected P<0.05) from at least one tumor region were classed as regional, and all other expanded tumor TCRs were classed as ubiquitous. Renyi diversity was calculated using the R vegan package after each repertoire was subsampled 100 times to 5,000 TCRs. CDR3 similarity networks were constructed using string-kernel similarity of amino acid triplets, with links drawn between CDR3s whose pairwise similarity was above 0.82. TCRdb passed the public sequencing reads through fastp at Q25 and MiXCR, retaining productive beta sequences. Identical CDR3 proteins give one entry, which carries the most common genes and DNA. The V and J calls reflect TCRdb's pipeline rather than the authors' work. The sample data list 100,000 or so distinct CDR3 sequences, and 3.5% to 5% of these were observed just once. The biggest ten clones account for around 20% of the sample.

The CDR3 has 13 amino acids, counting the end cysteine and phenylalanine. Only the CDR3 DNA stays, 39 bases, in frame from base 1. Trimming removed 5 bases from V and 8 bases from J, leaving 15 bases between the germline ends. The germline V gene sets CDR1 to SNHLY and CDR2 to FYNNEI. The time point tag for this specimen amounts to: sample taken at primary tumor resection. Donors were approximately 72 patients with early-stage, untreated non-small cell lung cancer from the lung TRACERx cohort. For TCR sequencing, whole RNA was extracted from tumor and nontumor lung tissue, or from cryopreserved PBMC samples, and no cell sorting was done. Patients were selected for TCR sequencing only if sufficient RNA was available from at least two tumor regions. A lung pathologist reviewed the tumor and adjacent nontumor lung specimens before the specimens were selected.

The V gene is TRBV2 and the J gene is TRBJ2-5; the D call is tentative, TRBD1 or TRBD2, as each matches 5 bases. The sequence came from a male donor with early-stage non-small cell lung cancer. The material sequenced was lung tumor tissue, taken at surgery. The CDR3 sequence is CASSQGADSTQYF. The nucleotide sequence is given as TGTGCCAGCAGTCAGGGAGCGGATAGTACCCAGTACTTC.